Shown below are 18 T cell receptor beta chains from a single sample sequenced in a study of OX40 agonist ivuxolimab in advanced cancers. Only in-frame clones appear in the TCRdb table, and some are missing; sequencing was by immunoSEQ multiplex PCR. Of 75,000 to 95,000 clones in the sample, more than 70% were seen once. The input for sequencing was CD4+ or CD8+ T cells sorted from blood, taken in a trial of the OX40 agonist ivuxolimab. These receptors all stem from an adult with an advanced solid tumor such as melanoma, head and neck, liver or kidney cancer.

The genes are TRBV21-1 and TRBJ2-1; the D call of TRBD2 is as the table states it, not checked on the DNA. TRBV21-1 has pseudogene status. This CDR3 comprises 18 residues. The CDR3 DNA is TGTGCCAGCAGCCATGGGACTAGCGGGAGGGCACTCTACAATGAGCAGTTCTTC. It encodes CASSHGTSGRALYNEQFF.

The J gene is TRBJ1-2, the V gene TRBV4-1; 7 bases agree with TRBD1. The CDR3 runs 14 residues. The V gene's germline CDR1 is MGHRA and CDR2 YSYEKL. With 1 base clipped from V and 5 bases from J, the junction kept 4 bases outside the gene matches. CDR3 DNA sequence: TGCGCCAGCAGCCAAGCTGGGACAGATTATGGCTACACCTTC. Protein: CASSQAGTDYGYTF.

The V gene is TRBV15, the J gene TRBJ1-1, with 7 nucleotides matching TRBD1. The length of the CDR3 is 12 residues. From germline, CDR1 is LNHNV and CDR2 YYDKDF (reference sequence). The ends lost 1 base at V and 9 bases at J; junction bases unmatched: 2. CDR3 nucleotides: TGTGCCACCAGCAGAGCGACAGGGAAAGCTTTCTTT. It is translated as CATSRATGKAFF. Complete variable domain (other parts from reference TRBV15 and TRBJ1-1): DAMVIQNPRYQVTQFGKPVTLSCSQTLNHNVMYWYQQKSSQAPKLLFHYYDKDFNNEADTPDNFQSRRPNTSFCFLDIRSPGLGDTAMYLCATSRATGKAFFGQGTRLTVV.

This chain connects TRBV5-1 to TRBJ2-2, with unresolved D. The V gene's germline CDR1 is SGHRS and CDR2 YFSETQ. The CDR3 length is 18 residues. The V end lost 1 base, the J end lost 3 bases, and 19 bases lay between the germline ends. Written as DNA, the CDR3 is TGCGCCAGCAGCTTGCCCTGGGGAAGGGCTAGTTACACCGGGGAGCTGTTTTTT. Protein sequence: CASSLPWGRASYTGELFF.

This rearrangement joins TRBV21-1 to TRBJ1-3. TRBV21-1 is shown as a pseudogene. CDR3 length equals 16 residues. In nucleotides, the CDR3 is TGTGCCAGCAGCAAAGGTCGGGGCGCCTCTGGAAACACCATATATTTT. It translates to CASSKGRGASGNTIYF.

The genes are TRBV5-6 and TRBJ2-5, with 12 bases fitting TRBD2. Germline-derived CDR1 and CDR2 are SGHDT and YYEEEE. There are 17 residues in the CDR3. V trimming: 2 bases; J trimming: 2 bases; junction bases outside the gene matches: 7. The CDR3 loop reads CASSLRLAGGLQETQYF. CDR3 sequence (DNA): TGTGCCAGCAGCTTAAGGCTAGCGGGGGGGCTACAAGAGACCCAGTACTTC.

The chain links TRBV27 to TRBJ2-5, with 12 nucleotides matching TRBD2. V gave up 6 bases and J gave up 5 bases; unmatched junction bases: 16. The CDR3 sequence is 18 residues long. CDR1 is MNHEY, CDR2 SMNVEV, per germline (reference sequence). CDR3 amino acids: CASSLKPGLAGGGETQYF. DNA of the CDR3: TGTGCCAGCAGCCTAAAACCGGGACTAGCGGGCGGTGGCGAGACCCAGTACTTC.

V gene TRBV6-5 combines with J gene TRBJ2-2, with D hard to call. In germline, CDR1 is MNHEY, CDR2 SVGAGI. This CDR3 spans 16 amino acids. V gave up 2 bases and J gave up 1 base, with 11 bases separating them. In DNA form, the CDR3 reads TGTGCCAGCAGTTACGAGAGGCCGGGGAACACCGGGGAGCTGTTTTTT. Amino acids: CASSYERPGNTGELFF.

CDR3 in DNA: TGTGCCAGCAGTCCCGACAGGGGAGAGAATGAGCAGTTCTTC. Translating it yields CASSPDRGENEQFF. The genes are TRBV6-6 and TRBJ2-1; the match to TRBD1 covers 8 bases. The CDR3 has 14 residues. With 5 bases clipped from V and 7 bases from J, the junction kept 7 bases outside the gene matches. Germline assignment: CDR1 MNHNY and CDR2 SVGAGI (reference sequence).

The chain couples TRBV28 to TRBJ1-4; D gene ambiguous. Germline V CDR1 and CDR2: MDHEN, SYDVKM. V lost 2 bases and J lost 5, with 15 bases in between. CDR3 length equals 16 residues. The CDR3 here is CASSLGGSAGNEKLFF. CDR3 bases: TGTGCCAGCAGTTTAGGTGGGTCTGCGGGCAATGAAAAACTGTTTTTT.

The chain employs TRBV19 and TRBJ2-5; tentatively, D is TRBD2 (6 bases). From germline, CDR1 is LNHDA and CDR2 SQIVND (reference sequence). This CDR3 comprises 13 residues. V gave up 8 bases and J gave up 4 bases, with 14 bases separating them. CDR3 sequence reads: CASSASVVETQYF. In DNA form, the CDR3 reads TGTGCCAGTTCGGCTAGCGTCGTAGAGACCCAGTACTTC.

This chain joins TRBV28 and TRBJ1-2; D gene uncertain. Germline V gives CDR1 MDHEN, CDR2 SYDVKM. The CDR3 contains 13 residues. V was clipped by 2 bases and J by 1 base, with 5 bases between them. CDR3 residues: CASSLHYNYGYTF. CDR3 nucleotides: TGTGCCAGCAGTTTACATTATAACTATGGCTACACCTTC.

The chain links TRBV5-1 to TRBJ2-1, with D possibly matching TRBD2 (7 bases). The germline V and J ends were trimmed by 1 base and 7 bases, with 12 bases remaining between them. Per germline, CDR1 SGHRS and CDR2 YFSETQ. This CDR3 has 14 residues. The CDR3 reads CASSLSRGGNEQFF. In DNA, the CDR3 is TGCGCCAGCAGCTTGTCCAGGGGAGGGAATGAGCAGTTCTTC.

The chain couples TRBV10-2 to TRBJ1-2, with D perhaps matching TRBD1 (6 bases). Germline values: CDR1 WSHSY, CDR2 SAAADI. Trimming removed 0 bases at V and 2 bases at J, with 13 bases between. The CDR3 sequence is 16 residues long. The CDR3 DNA reads TGCGCCAGCAGTGAGTCCGGGGGGGCGGCCAACTATGGCTACACCTTC. This codes for CASSESGGAANYGYTF.

The genes are TRBV7-9 and TRBJ1-3; 9 bases match TRBD1. Germline CDR1 and CDR2: SEHNR and FQNEAQ (reference sequence). The trim removed 2 bases at V and 2 bases at J, leaving 13 bases unmatched. There are 19 residues in the CDR3. The CDR3 sequence is CASSLLGGTGQVPGNTIYF. DNA of the CDR3: TGTGCCAGCAGCTTATTAGGGGGGACAGGGCAAGTTCCTGGAAACACCATATATTTT. Full variable domain (remainder filled in from reference TRBV7-9 and TRBJ1-3): DTGVSQNPRHKITKRGQNVTFRCDPISEHNRLYWYRQTLGQGPEFLTYFQNEAQLEKSRLLSDRFSAERPKGSFSTLEIQRTEQGDSAMYLCASSLLGGTGQVPGNTIYFGEGSWLTVV.

The rearrangement joins TRBV23-1 to TRBJ2-5; D possibly uses TRBD1 or TRBD2 (6 bases each). TRBV23-1 is recorded as an ORF, its role being uncertain. The CDR3 length is 16 residues. V gave up 0 bases and J gave up 6 bases, with 17 bases separating them. The CDR3 DNA reads as TGCGCCAGCAGTCAATCACCTCGTTGGAGGGGGAAGACCCAGTACTTC. This sequence encodes CASSQSPRWRGKTQYF.

The chain couples TRBV7-2 to TRBJ2-2; D gene uncertain. Germline V gene data show CDR1 as SGHTA and CDR2 as FQGNSA. V lost 2 bases to trimming and J lost 7 bases, with 8 bases between them. The CDR3 has 13 amino acids. The CDR3 DNA reads TGTGCCAGCAGCTTAACCAAAGTCGGGGAGCTGTTTTTT. The encoded protein is CASSLTKVGELFF.

The V and J genes are TRBV7-9 and TRBJ1-5; a possible D gene is TRBD1 (5 bases). V was pared by 0 bases and J by 1 base, with 7 bases between. CDR3 length: 15 amino acids. Germline V lookup: CDR1 SEHNR, CDR2 FQNEAQ (reference sequence). The CDR3 nucleotides read TGTGCCAGCAGCTTAGCGGGGACGAGCAATCAGCCCCAGCATTTT. This encodes CASSLAGTSNQPQHF.